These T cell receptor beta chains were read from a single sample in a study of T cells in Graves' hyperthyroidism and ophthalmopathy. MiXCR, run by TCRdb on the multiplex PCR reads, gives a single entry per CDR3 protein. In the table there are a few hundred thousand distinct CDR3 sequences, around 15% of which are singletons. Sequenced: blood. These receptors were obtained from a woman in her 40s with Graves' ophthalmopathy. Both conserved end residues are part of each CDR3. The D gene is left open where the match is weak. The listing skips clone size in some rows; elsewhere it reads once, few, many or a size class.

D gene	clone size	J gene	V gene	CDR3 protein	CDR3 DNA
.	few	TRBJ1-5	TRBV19	CASSRAQLNQPQHF	TGTGCCAGTAGTAGGGCACAGCTTAATCAGCCCCAGCATTTT
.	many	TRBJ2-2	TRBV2	CASGREGTGELFF	TGTGCCAGCGGGCGGGAAGGGACCGGGGAGCTGTTTTTT
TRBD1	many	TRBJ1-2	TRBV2	CASSEERQGRGYTF	TGTGCCAGCAGTGAAGAAAGACAGGGACGCGGCTACACCTTC
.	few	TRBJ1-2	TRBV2	CASSEARSSYGYTF	TGTGCCAGCAGTGAAGCCAGGAGCTCCTATGGCTACACCTTC
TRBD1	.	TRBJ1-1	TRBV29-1	CSVGTGWSNTEAFF	TGCAGCGTCGGGACAGGGTGGAGTAACACTGAAGCTTTCTTT
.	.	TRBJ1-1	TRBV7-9	CASSPRGGSNTEAFF	TGTGCCAGCAGCCCCCGGGGGGGCTCGAACACTGAAGCTTTCTTT
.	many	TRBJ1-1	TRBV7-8	CASSYDLGTEAFF	TGTGCCAGCAGCTACGATCTGGGGACTGAAGCTTTCTTT
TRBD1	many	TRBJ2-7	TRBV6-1	CASTRGQGSSYEQYF	TGTGCCAGTACGAGGGGACAGGGAAGCTCCTACGAGCAGTACTTC
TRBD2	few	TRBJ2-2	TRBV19	CASSMLSGSSAGELFF	TGTGCCAGTAGTATGCTCAGCGGGAGTTCCGCCGGGGAGCTGTTTTTT
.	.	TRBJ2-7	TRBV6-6	CASSYSRGGIYEQYF	TGTGCCAGCAGTTACTCGAGAGGGGGAATTTACGAGCAGTACTTC
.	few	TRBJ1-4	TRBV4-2	CASSQFGGVANEKLFF	TGTGCCAGCAGCCAATTCGGCGGGGTGGCCAATGAAAAACTGTTTTTT
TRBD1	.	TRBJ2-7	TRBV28	CASREGTAAYEQYF	TGTGCCAGCAGGGAAGGGACAGCTGCCTACGAGCAGTACTTC
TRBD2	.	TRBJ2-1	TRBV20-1	CSVSQREGLYNEQFF	TGCAGTGTATCCCAGCGGGAGGGGTTATACAATGAGCAGTTCTTC
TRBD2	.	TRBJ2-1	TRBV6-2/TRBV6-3	CASSHTSGGDYNEQFF	TGTGCCAGCAGTCACACTAGCGGGGGAGATTACAATGAGCAGTTCTTC
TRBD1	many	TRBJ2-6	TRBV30	CAWTGGSGANVLTF	TGTGCCTGGACAGGGGGCAGCGGTGCCAACGTCCTGACTTTC
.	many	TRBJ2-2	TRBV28	CASSFMGRGDTGELFF	TGTGCCAGCAGTTTTATGGGCAGGGGCGACACCGGGGAGCTGTTTTTT
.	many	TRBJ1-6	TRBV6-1	CASSEVGQGNAAYNSPLHF	TGTGCCAGCAGTGAAGTAGGCCAGGGGAACGCCGCCTATAATTCACCCCTCCACTTT
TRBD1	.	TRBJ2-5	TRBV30	CARSFERTGYFQETQYF	TGTGCCCGGAGTTTTGAAAGGACAGGGTATTTTCAAGAGACCCAGTACTTC
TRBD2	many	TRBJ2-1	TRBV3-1	CASSQLAGFYNEQFF	TGTGCCAGCAGCCAATTAGCGGGATTCTACAATGAGCAGTTCTTC
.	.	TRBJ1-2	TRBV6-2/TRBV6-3	CTSSAQGYGYTF	TGTACCAGCAGTGCCCAGGGTTATGGCTACACCTTC
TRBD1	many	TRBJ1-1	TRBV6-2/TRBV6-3	CASSLTQGDTEAFF	TGTGCCAGCAGTTTGACACAGGGGGACACTGAAGCTTTCTTT
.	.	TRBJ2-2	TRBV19	CANSIRDLTGELFF	TGTGCCAATAGTATCAGGGACCTCACCGGGGAGCTGTTTTTT
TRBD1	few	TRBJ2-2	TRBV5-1	CASSEGTEGTGELFF	TGCGCCAGCAGCGAAGGGACAGAAGGCACCGGGGAGCTGTTTTTT
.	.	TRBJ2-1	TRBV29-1	CSVLRRDYNEQFF	TGCAGCGTTCTCCGCCGGGACTACAATGAGCAGTTCTTC
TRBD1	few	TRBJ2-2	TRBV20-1	CSAGPTGATGELFF	TGCAGTGCTGGCCCGACAGGGGCCACCGGGGAGCTGTTTTTT
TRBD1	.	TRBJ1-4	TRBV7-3	CASSFGTGLSEKLFF	TGTGCCAGCAGCTTTGGGACAGGGTTATCGGAAAAACTGTTTTTT
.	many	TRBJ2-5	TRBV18	CASSPGRSQETQYF	TGTGCCAGCTCACCGGGACGGAGCCAAGAGACCCAGTACTTC
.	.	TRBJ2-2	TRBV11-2	CASSKRGGITGELFF	TGTGCCAGCAGCAAAAGGGGGGGAATCACCGGGGAGCTGTTTTTT
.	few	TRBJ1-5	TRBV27	CASRSLGTNRPQHF	TGTGCCAGCAGATCCTTGGGGACCAACAGACCCCAGCATTTT
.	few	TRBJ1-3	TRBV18	CASSPPGGFSGNTIYF	TGTGCCAGCTCACCACCAGGGGGGTTCTCTGGAAACACCATATATTTT
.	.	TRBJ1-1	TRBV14	CASSPTQVGAAFF	TGTGCCAGCAGCCCGACTCAGGTAGGGGCCGCTTTCTTT
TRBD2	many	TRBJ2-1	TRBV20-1	CSASPQRENEQFF	TGCAGTGCTAGTCCTCAGCGGGAGAATGAGCAGTTCTTC
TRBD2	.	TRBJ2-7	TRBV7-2	CASSRGGFGEQYF	TGTGCCAGCAGCCGCGGGGGGTTTGGCGAGCAGTACTTC
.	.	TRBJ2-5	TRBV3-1	CASSLQRTFQETQYF	TGTGCCAGCAGCCTCCAACGGACATTTCAAGAGACCCAGTACTTC
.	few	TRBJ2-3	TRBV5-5	CASSSIGTPWADTQYF	TGTGCCAGCAGCTCCATCGGGACCCCATGGGCAGATACGCAGTATTTT
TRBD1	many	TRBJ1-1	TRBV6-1	CASSGRQGWTEAFF	TGTGCCAGCAGTGGAAGACAGGGTTGGACTGAAGCTTTCTTT
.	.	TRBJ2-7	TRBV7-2	CASSHRAVGGSTHDEQYF	TGTGCCAGCTCACACCGTGCAGTTGGAGGGAGCACGCACGACGAGCAGTACTTC
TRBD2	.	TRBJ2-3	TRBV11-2	CASSQDDGRGDRTDTQYF	TGTGCCAGCAGCCAAGATGACGGGCGGGGGGACCGCACAGATACGCAGTATTTT
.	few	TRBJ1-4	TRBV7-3	CASSFPPTRGCNENLFF	TGTGCCAGCAGCTTCCCCCCAACTCGAGGCTGTAATGAAAACCTGTTTTTT
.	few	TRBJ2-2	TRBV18	CASSIRVPSNTGELFF	TGTGCCAGCTCAATCAGGGTACCCTCGAACACCGGGGAGCTGTTTTTT
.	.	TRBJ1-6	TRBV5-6	CASSRGGGDNSPLHF	TGTGCCAGCAGCAGAGGGGGTGGGGATAATTCACCCCTCCACTTT
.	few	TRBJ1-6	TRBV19	CASRSAWAGESPLHF	TGTGCCAGTAGATCCGCTTGGGCAGGGGAATCACCCCTCCACTTT
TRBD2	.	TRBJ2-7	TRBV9	CASSETSGAWQYF	TGTGCCAGCAGCGAGACTAGCGGGGCTTGGCAGTACTTC
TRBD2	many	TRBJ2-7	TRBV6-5	CASTPLLPGTSGSHRDHEQYF	TGTGCCAGCACCCCACTACTTCCGGGGACTAGCGGGAGCCACCGGGACCACGAGCAGTACTTC
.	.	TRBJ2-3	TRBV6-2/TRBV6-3	CASSYGGFGGKAGDTQYF	TGTGCCAGCAGTTACGGTGGCTTCGGCGGGAAGGCCGGGGATACGCAGTATTTT
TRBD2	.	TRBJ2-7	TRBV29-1	CSAGTSGRAVQYF	TGCAGCGCTGGGACTAGCGGGAGGGCCGTGCAGTACTTC
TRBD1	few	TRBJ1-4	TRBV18	CASSQDRDPTNEKLFF	TGTGCCAGCTCACAAGACAGGGATCCAACTAATGAAAAACTGTTTTTT
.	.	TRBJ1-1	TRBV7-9	CASSALGDLNTEAFF	TGTGCCAGCAGCGCTCTGGGCGATTTGAACACTGAAGCTTTCTTT